A selection of T cell receptor beta chains follows, all from one sample in a study of CD8 T cells in ankylosing spondylitis. Each CDR3 protein is one row after TCRdb ran MiXCR on the 5' RACE reads. The repertoire holds about 240,000 distinct CDR3 sequences, with around 9.2% as singletons. The sequenced material came from blood, either unsorted or a sorted T cell fraction (not recorded which). The receptor source for this set is a male donor with ankylosing spondylitis or in good health (not recorded which). Both conserved end residues are part of each CDR3. The order of the fields is CDR3 DNA, CDR3 protein, D gene, clone size, V gene, J gene. The D gene is left open where the match is weak. Rows give clone size only sometimes, using once, few, many, or a class for an expanded clone.

CDR3 DNA: TGCGCCAGCAGCCGAAAACTAGCGGGGGGTTACAATGAGCAGTTCTTC; CDR3 protein: CASSRKLAGGYNEQFF; D gene: TRBD2; clone size: few; V gene: TRBV4-3; J gene: TRBJ2-1
CDR3 DNA: TGTGCCTGGAGTGCCCTGCTGAACACTGAAGCTTTCTTT; CDR3 protein: CAWSALLNTEAFF; D gene: .; clone size: once; V gene: TRBV30; J gene: TRBJ1-1
CDR3 DNA: TGTGCCAGCAGCGTAGGTCGGGGGAGAGATACGCAGTATTTT; CDR3 protein: CASSVGRGRDTQYF; D gene: .; clone size: many; V gene: TRBV9; J gene: TRBJ2-3
CDR3 DNA: TGTGCCAGCTCACCACCGATAGAGACCCAGTACTTC; CDR3 protein: CASSPPIETQYF; D gene: .; clone size: few; V gene: TRBV18; J gene: TRBJ2-5
CDR3 DNA: TGTGCCAGCAGTTACTCGACGGCAGGAGGCACAGATACGCAGTATTTT; CDR3 protein: CASSYSTAGGTDTQYF; D gene: .; clone size: many; V gene: TRBV6-5; J gene: TRBJ2-3
CDR3 DNA: TGTGCCAGCAGGGCCCCATGGGCGGGGAAAGAGACCCAGTACTTC; CDR3 protein: CASRAPWAGKETQYF; D gene: .; clone size: .; V gene: TRBV2; J gene: TRBJ2-5
CDR3 DNA: TGTGCCAGGGGATACCGGACAGACCCCCGACAGAATCAGCCCCAGCATTTT; CDR3 protein: CARGYRTDPRQNQPQHF; D gene: .; clone size: many; V gene: TRBV6-1; J gene: TRBJ1-5
CDR3 DNA: TGTGCCAGCAGTTTAGTTAGTAAGGGCTACACCTTC; CDR3 protein: CASSLVSKGYTF; D gene: .; clone size: many; V gene: TRBV12-3/TRBV12-4; J gene: TRBJ1-2
CDR3 DNA: TGTGCCTGGACCGTAGGGGGTATTGGCGACGAGCAGTACTTC; CDR3 protein: CAWTVGGIGDEQYF; D gene: .; clone size: many; V gene: TRBV30; J gene: TRBJ2-7
CDR3 DNA: TGTGCCATCAGTGCCCTAGCGGGACCCTACGAGCAGTACTTC; CDR3 protein: CAISALAGPYEQYF; D gene: TRBD2; clone size: many; V gene: TRBV10-3; J gene: TRBJ2-7
CDR3 DNA: TGTGCCAGCAGTTTATCGTTTGGGACGTGGTATGCTGAAGCTTTCTTT; CDR3 protein: CASSLSFGTWYAEAFF; D gene: .; clone size: many; V gene: TRBV27; J gene: TRBJ1-1
CDR3 DNA: TGTGCCAGCAGCCCCAAGCGAGGAGCGGGGCTCACAGATACGCAGTATTTT; CDR3 protein: CASSPKRGAGLTDTQYF; D gene: TRBD2; clone size: many; V gene: TRBV7-6; J gene: TRBJ2-3
CDR3 DNA: TGTGCCAGCAGGCTTGGGGACACTGAAGCTTTCTTT; CDR3 protein: CASRLGDTEAFF; D gene: .; clone size: many; V gene: TRBV2; J gene: TRBJ1-1
CDR3 DNA: TGTGCCACCAGTGATTCTCGCTCCGGGGGGATCACCGGGGAGCTGTTTTTT; CDR3 protein: CATSDSRSGGITGELFF; D gene: TRBD2; clone size: many; V gene: TRBV24-1; J gene: TRBJ2-2
CDR3 DNA: TGTGCCAGCAGCTTAGTTGGCCTACCCAACGAGCAGTACTTC; CDR3 protein: CASSLVGLPNEQYF; D gene: .; clone size: many; V gene: TRBV13; J gene: TRBJ2-7
CDR3 DNA: TGCGCCAGCAGCCAAGATCGAGGGGGTCCCGAAAAACTGTTTTTT; CDR3 protein: CASSQDRGGPEKLFF; D gene: .; clone size: few; V gene: TRBV4-3; J gene: TRBJ1-4
CDR3 DNA: TGTGCCAGCAGTTGGGGGGACAGGACCCAAGAGACCCAGTACTTC; CDR3 protein: CASSWGDRTQETQYF; D gene: TRBD1; clone size: many; V gene: TRBV7-3; J gene: TRBJ2-5
CDR3 DNA: TGCAGTGCTAGATTTGGGGCTCAGACTGGAAACACCATATATTTT; CDR3 protein: CSARFGAQTGNTIYF; D gene: .; clone size: few; V gene: TRBV20-1; J gene: TRBJ1-3
CDR3 DNA: TGTGCCAGCAGCCCAACAGGACAGCTTCCGGGGGAGCAGTTCTTC; CDR3 protein: CASSPTGQLPGEQFF; D gene: .; clone size: few; V gene: TRBV9; J gene: TRBJ2-1
CDR3 DNA: TGTGCCAGCAGCTTTCTAGCCGACACACAATATGAGCAGTTCTTC; CDR3 protein: CASSFLADTQYEQFF; D gene: .; clone size: many; V gene: TRBV7-8; J gene: TRBJ2-1
CDR3 DNA: TGCGCCAGCACCCGGACCCCCGCGAGTACTGAAGCTTTCTTT; CDR3 protein: CASTRTPASTEAFF; D gene: .; clone size: many; V gene: TRBV5-1; J gene: TRBJ1-1
CDR3 DNA: TGCAGTGCTAGCCCCTGGACAGGGGGTCCCTATGGCTACACCTTC; CDR3 protein: CSASPWTGGPYGYTF; D gene: TRBD1; clone size: many; V gene: TRBV20-1; J gene: TRBJ1-2
CDR3 DNA: TGCGCCAGCAGCCAAGGTCGACTAGCGGCCTACGAGCAGTACTTC; CDR3 protein: CASSQGRLAAYEQYF; D gene: TRBD2; clone size: many; V gene: TRBV4-3; J gene: TRBJ2-7
CDR3 DNA: TGTGCCACCACCCAAGATGCGGGAGCGGGAGTAATCGCAGATACGCAGTATTTT; CDR3 protein: CATTQDAGAGVIADTQYF; D gene: TRBD2; clone size: .; V gene: TRBV3-1; J gene: TRBJ2-3
CDR3 DNA: TGCAGTGCTAGAGATGGGATGGGTTACTACGAGCAGTACTTC; CDR3 protein: CSARDGMGYYEQYF; D gene: .; clone size: many; V gene: TRBV20-1; J gene: TRBJ2-7
CDR3 DNA: TGTGCCACCAGTGATTTTGGTCCTAAAGAGACCCAGTACTTC; CDR3 protein: CATSDFGPKETQYF; D gene: .; clone size: many; V gene: TRBV24-1; J gene: TRBJ2-5
CDR3 DNA: TGTGCCAGCCTATTAGGGCTAGCAAGGTACAATGAGCAGTTCTTC; CDR3 protein: CASLLGLARYNEQFF; D gene: .; clone size: many; V gene: TRBV7-2; J gene: TRBJ2-1
CDR3 DNA: TGTGCCAGCACTCGAGGGCAGGGGGTGACTAGCACAGATACGCAGTATTTT; CDR3 protein: CASTRGQGVTSTDTQYF; D gene: TRBD1; clone size: many; V gene: TRBV12-3/TRBV12-4; J gene: TRBJ2-3
CDR3 DNA: TGCAGTGCTCCCCGGGGCACAGATACGCAGTATTTT; CDR3 protein: CSAPRGTDTQYF; D gene: .; clone size: many; V gene: TRBV20-1; J gene: TRBJ2-3
CDR3 DNA: TGCAGTGCTAGAGATCATGGGACAGCGTACCAAGAGACCCAGTACTTC; CDR3 protein: CSARDHGTAYQETQYF; D gene: TRBD1; clone size: few; V gene: TRBV20-1; J gene: TRBJ2-5
CDR3 DNA: TGCGCCAGCAGCGCGACAGGGACCGGGGCCAACGTCCTGACTTTC; CDR3 protein: CASSATGTGANVLTF; D gene: TRBD1; clone size: .; V gene: TRBV5-1; J gene: TRBJ2-6
CDR3 DNA: TGCAGTGCTTATAGGTTTGGGACTAGCGGCACGGAGCAGTACTTC; CDR3 protein: CSAYRFGTSGTEQYF; D gene: TRBD2; clone size: few; V gene: TRBV20-1; J gene: TRBJ2-7
CDR3 DNA: TGTGCCAGCGAGGCGGAAACCGGGGAGCTGTTTTTT; CDR3 protein: CASEAETGELFF; D gene: .; clone size: many; V gene: TRBV27; J gene: TRBJ2-2
CDR3 DNA: TGTGCCAGCAGCTACTCCGACCGGAGAGAGACCCAGTACTTC; CDR3 protein: CASSYSDRRETQYF; D gene: .; clone size: many; V gene: TRBV12-3/TRBV12-4; J gene: TRBJ2-5
CDR3 DNA: TGCGCCAGCAGCCCCATGAGGGGGACGCTGAACGAGCAGTACTTC; CDR3 protein: CASSPMRGTLNEQYF; D gene: .; clone size: many; V gene: TRBV5-1; J gene: TRBJ2-7
CDR3 DNA: TGTGCCAGCAGTTCCCCCGTTAGCGGGAAACAAGAGACCCAGTACTTC; CDR3 protein: CASSSPVSGKQETQYF; D gene: TRBD2; clone size: .; V gene: TRBV28; J gene: TRBJ2-5
CDR3 DNA: TGCAGTGCCGGGACTAGCGGGGCCTACGAGCAGTACTTC; CDR3 protein: CSAGTSGAYEQYF; D gene: TRBD2; clone size: many; V gene: TRBV20-1; J gene: TRBJ2-7
CDR3 DNA: TGTGCCAGCATCCCGGGGACAGGGATGATCACTGAAGCTTTCTTT; CDR3 protein: CASIPGTGMITEAFF; D gene: TRBD1; clone size: many; V gene: TRBV6-2/TRBV6-3; J gene: TRBJ1-1
CDR3 DNA: TGCAGCGTTGAAGATGGGTGGGGGGCAGTGGATGAGCAGTTCTTC; CDR3 protein: CSVEDGWGAVDEQFF; D gene: .; clone size: many; V gene: TRBV29-1; J gene: TRBJ2-1
CDR3 DNA: TGTGCCAGCAGCACCGGAGCGGGGAATTACGAGCAGTACTTC; CDR3 protein: CASSTGAGNYEQYF; D gene: TRBD2; clone size: .; V gene: TRBV9; J gene: TRBJ2-7
CDR3 DNA: TGTGCCACCAGTGACTGGACTAGCGGGAGGGCCAATGAGCAGTTCTTC; CDR3 protein: CATSDWTSGRANEQFF; D gene: TRBD2; clone size: .; V gene: TRBV24-1; J gene: TRBJ2-1
CDR3 DNA: TGTGCCAGCTCACCACGAGTAACTAGCGGAGGAGATACGCAGTATTTT; CDR3 protein: CASSPRVTSGGDTQYF; D gene: TRBD2; clone size: many; V gene: TRBV18; J gene: TRBJ2-3
CDR3 DNA: TGTGCCAGCTCCCAAACACAGGGGAATGGCTACACCTTC; CDR3 protein: CASSQTQGNGYTF; D gene: TRBD1; clone size: many; V gene: TRBV12-3/TRBV12-4; J gene: TRBJ1-2
CDR3 DNA: TGCGCCAGCAGCTTGGATGGGGTAATCACAGATACGCAGTATTTT; CDR3 protein: CASSLDGVITDTQYF; D gene: .; clone size: many; V gene: TRBV5-1; J gene: TRBJ2-3
CDR3 DNA: TGTGCCAGCAGCTTAGTGCCGCTAGCTAACCATGAGCAGTTCTTC; CDR3 protein: CASSLVPLANHEQFF; D gene: .; clone size: few; V gene: TRBV11-2; J gene: TRBJ2-1
CDR3 DNA: TGTGCCAGCAGCCAAGATCGGGGGCGGACCTCCTACAATGAGCAGTTCTTC; CDR3 protein: CASSQDRGRTSYNEQFF; D gene: .; clone size: .; V gene: TRBV3-1; J gene: TRBJ2-1
CDR3 DNA: TGTGCCAGCAGTTTAAAGGGACTAGCGGGGGGGCCAAGGACCTACAATGAGCAGTTCTTC; CDR3 protein: CASSLKGLAGGPRTYNEQFF; D gene: TRBD2; clone size: many; V gene: TRBV5-6; J gene: TRBJ2-1
CDR3 DNA: TGTGCCAGCAGCTTAGGAAACCTTTACGAGCAGTACTTC; CDR3 protein: CASSLGNLYEQYF; D gene: .; clone size: many; V gene: TRBV7-2; J gene: TRBJ2-7
CDR3 DNA: TGCGCCAGCAGCTTAGGGACAGTTGGGAACATTCAGTACTTC; CDR3 protein: CASSLGTVGNIQYF; D gene: TRBD1; clone size: many; V gene: TRBV5-1; J gene: TRBJ2-4
CDR3 DNA: TGCGCCAGCAGCCCGGACAGGCCTAACTATGGCTACACCTTC; CDR3 protein: CASSPDRPNYGYTF; D gene: TRBD1; clone size: .; V gene: TRBV5-1; J gene: TRBJ1-2
CDR3 DNA: TGTGCCAGCAGCTTAGCCGGGAGTAACACTGAAGCTTTCTTT; CDR3 protein: CASSLAGSNTEAFF; D gene: .; clone size: many; V gene: TRBV7-9; J gene: TRBJ1-1
CDR3 DNA: TGCAGTGCTACCACTCCGACAGCCTACGAGCAGTACTTC; CDR3 protein: CSATTPTAYEQYF; D gene: .; clone size: many; V gene: TRBV20-1; J gene: TRBJ2-7
CDR3 DNA: TGTGCCAGCAGCCAAGCGGGGTGGTATGAGCAGTTCTTC; CDR3 protein: CASSQAGWYEQFF; D gene: .; clone size: .; V gene: TRBV3-1; J gene: TRBJ2-1